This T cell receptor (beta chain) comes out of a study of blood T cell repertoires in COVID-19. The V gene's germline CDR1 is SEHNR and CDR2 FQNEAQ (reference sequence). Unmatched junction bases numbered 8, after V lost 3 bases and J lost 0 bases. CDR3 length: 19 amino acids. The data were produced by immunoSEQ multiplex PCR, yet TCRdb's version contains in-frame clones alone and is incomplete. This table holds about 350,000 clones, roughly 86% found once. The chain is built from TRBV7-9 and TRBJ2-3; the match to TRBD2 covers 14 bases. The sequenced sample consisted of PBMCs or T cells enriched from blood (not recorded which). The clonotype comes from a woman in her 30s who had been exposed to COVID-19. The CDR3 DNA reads TGTGCCAGCAGCTTGGGACTAGCGGGGGAGACTCAAAGCACAGATACGCAGTATTTT. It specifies CASSLGLAGETQSTDTQYF.